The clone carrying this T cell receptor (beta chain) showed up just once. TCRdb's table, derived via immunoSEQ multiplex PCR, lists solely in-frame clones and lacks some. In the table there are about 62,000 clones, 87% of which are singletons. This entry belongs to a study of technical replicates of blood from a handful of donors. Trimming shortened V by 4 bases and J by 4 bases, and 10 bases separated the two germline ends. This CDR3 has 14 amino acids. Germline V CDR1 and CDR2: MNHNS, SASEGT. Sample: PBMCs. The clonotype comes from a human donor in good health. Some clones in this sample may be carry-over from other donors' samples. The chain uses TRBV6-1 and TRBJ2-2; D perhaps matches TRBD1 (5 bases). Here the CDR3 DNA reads TGTGCCAGCAGTGTCTTCCAGGGCACCGGGGAGCTGTTTTTT. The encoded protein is CASSVFQGTGELFF.